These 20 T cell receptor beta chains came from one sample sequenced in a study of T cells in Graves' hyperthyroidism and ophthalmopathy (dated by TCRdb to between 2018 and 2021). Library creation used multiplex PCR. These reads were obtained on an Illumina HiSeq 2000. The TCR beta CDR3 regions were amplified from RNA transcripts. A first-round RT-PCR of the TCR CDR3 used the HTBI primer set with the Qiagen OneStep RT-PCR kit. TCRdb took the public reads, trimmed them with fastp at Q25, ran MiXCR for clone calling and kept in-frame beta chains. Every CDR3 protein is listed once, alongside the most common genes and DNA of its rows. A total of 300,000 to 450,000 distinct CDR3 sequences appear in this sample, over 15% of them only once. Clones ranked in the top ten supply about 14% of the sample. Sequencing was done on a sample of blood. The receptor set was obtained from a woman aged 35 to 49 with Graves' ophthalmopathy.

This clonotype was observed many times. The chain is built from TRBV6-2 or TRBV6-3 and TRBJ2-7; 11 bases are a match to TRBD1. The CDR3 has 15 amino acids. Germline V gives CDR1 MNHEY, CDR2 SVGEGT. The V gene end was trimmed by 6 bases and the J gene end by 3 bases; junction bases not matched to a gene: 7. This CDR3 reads CASSTTGTGGYEQYF. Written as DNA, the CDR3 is TGTGCCAGCAGCACAACCGGGACAGGGGGCTACGAGCAGTACTTC.

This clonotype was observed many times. CDR3 loop: CASSEFPGSGETQYF. CDR3 DNA: TGTGCCAGCAGTGAATTTCCGGGGAGCGGGGAGACCCAGTACTTC. The chain couples TRBV2 to TRBJ2-5; perhaps TRBD2 as D (6 bases). The germline gives CDR1 SNHLY, CDR2 FYNNEI. V was pared by 2 bases and J by 5 bases, with 15 bases between. The length of the CDR3 is 15 residues.

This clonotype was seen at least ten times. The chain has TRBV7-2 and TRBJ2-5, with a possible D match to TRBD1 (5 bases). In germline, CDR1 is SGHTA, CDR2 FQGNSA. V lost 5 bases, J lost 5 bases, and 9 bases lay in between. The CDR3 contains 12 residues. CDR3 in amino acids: CASSEYRETQYF. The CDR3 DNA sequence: TGTGCCAGCAGCGAATACAGGGAGACCCAGTACTTC.

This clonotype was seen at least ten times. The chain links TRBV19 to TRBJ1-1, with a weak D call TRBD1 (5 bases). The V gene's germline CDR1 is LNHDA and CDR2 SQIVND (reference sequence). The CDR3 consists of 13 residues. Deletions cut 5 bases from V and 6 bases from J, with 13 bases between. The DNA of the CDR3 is TGTGCCAGTAGTTCGTGGACACAGCCTGAAGCTTTCTTT. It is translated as CASSSWTQPEAFF.

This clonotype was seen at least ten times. CDR3: CASSSPNTEAFF. CDR3 DNA: TGTGCCAGCAGTTCACCGAACACTGAAGCTTTCTTT. V usage is TRBV28 and J usage is TRBJ1-1; D not resolved. Per germline, CDR1 MDHEN and CDR2 SYDVKM. CDR3 length equals 12 residues. V was clipped by 4 bases and J by 1 base, with 4 bases between them.

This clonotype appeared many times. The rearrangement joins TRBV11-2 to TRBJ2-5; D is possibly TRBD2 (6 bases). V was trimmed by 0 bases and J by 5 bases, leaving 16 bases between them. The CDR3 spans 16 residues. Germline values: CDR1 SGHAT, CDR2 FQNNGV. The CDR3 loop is CASSLDPPGVLETQYF. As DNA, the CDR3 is TGTGCCAGCAGCTTAGATCCCCCGGGAGTGTTGGAGACCCAGTACTTC.

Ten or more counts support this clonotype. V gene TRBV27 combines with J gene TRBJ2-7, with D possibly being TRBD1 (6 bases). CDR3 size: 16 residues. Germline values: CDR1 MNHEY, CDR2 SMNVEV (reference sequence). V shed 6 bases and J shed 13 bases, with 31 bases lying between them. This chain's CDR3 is CASSITGSHSPTMHYF. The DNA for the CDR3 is TGTGCCAGCAGCATAACAGGGTCGCACTCTCCTACGATGCATTACTTC.

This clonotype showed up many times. The CDR3 nucleotides read TGTGCCAGCAGTTTAAGTCGCGCGGGTGGCACTGAAGCTTTCTTT. This gives the protein CASSLSRAGGTEAFF. The rearrangement joins TRBV12-3 or TRBV12-4 to TRBJ1-1; no reliable D call. With 2 bases removed from V and 4 bases from J, the gap between germline ends came to 14 bases. The CDR3 is 15 residues long.

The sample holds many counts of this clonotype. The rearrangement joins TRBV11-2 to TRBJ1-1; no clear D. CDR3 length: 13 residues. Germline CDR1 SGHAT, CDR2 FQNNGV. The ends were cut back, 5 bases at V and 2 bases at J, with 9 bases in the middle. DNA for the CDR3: TGTGCCAGCAGCCAAACAAGAAACACTGAAGCTTTCTTT. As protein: CASSQTRNTEAFF.

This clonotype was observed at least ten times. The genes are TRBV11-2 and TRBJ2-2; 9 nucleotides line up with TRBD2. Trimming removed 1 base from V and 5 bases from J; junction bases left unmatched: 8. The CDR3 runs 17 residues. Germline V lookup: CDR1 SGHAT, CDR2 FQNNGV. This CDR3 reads CASSLGVSGSRTGELFF. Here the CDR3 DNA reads TGTGCCAGCAGCTTAGGGGTTAGCGGGAGTAGGACCGGGGAGCTGTTTTTT.

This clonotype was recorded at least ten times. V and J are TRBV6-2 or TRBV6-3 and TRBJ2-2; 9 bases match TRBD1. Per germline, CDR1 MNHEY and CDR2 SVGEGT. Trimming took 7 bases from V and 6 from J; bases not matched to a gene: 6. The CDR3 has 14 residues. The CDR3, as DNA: TGTGCCAGCACCCGGGACAGGGTGGCCGGGGAGCTGTTTTTT. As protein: CASTRDRVAGELFF.

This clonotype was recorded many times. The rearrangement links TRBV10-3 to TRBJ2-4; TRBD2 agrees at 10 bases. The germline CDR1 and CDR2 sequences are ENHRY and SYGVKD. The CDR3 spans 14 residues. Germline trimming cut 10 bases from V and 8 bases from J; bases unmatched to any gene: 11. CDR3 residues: CATRPSGSSDIQYF. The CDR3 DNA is TGTGCCACCCGGCCTAGCGGGAGTTCTGACATTCAGTACTTC.

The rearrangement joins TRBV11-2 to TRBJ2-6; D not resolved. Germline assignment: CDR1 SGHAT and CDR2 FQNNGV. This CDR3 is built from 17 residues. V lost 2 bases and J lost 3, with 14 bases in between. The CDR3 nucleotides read TGTGCCAGCAGCTTAAAGGCACGGATGGATGGGGCCAACGTCCTGACTTTC. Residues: CASSLKARMDGANVLTF.

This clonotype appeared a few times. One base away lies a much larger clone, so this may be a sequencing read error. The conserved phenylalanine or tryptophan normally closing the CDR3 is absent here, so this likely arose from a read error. CDR3 protein: CAWSPYTNTGELFL. CDR3 DNA sequence: TGTGCCTGGAGTCCCTACACGAACACCGGGGAGCTGTTTCTT. The V call is TRBV30, the J call TRBJ2-2, with D unresolved. Trimming shortened V by 2 bases and J by 0 bases, and 7 bases separated the two germline ends. This CDR3 contains 14 residues. CDR1 GTSNPN and CDR2 SVGIG come from the germline V gene (reference sequence).

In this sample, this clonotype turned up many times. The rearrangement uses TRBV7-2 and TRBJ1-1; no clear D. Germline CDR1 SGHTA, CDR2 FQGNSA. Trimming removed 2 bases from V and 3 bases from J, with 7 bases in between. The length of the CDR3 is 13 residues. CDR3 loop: CASSLWPHTEAFF. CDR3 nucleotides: TGTGCCAGCAGCTTATGGCCACACACTGAAGCTTTCTTT.

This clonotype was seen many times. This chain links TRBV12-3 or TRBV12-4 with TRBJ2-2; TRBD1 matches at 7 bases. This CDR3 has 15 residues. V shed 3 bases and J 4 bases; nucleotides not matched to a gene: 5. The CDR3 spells CASSFSGQITGELFF. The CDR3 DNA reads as TGTGCCAGCAGTTTTTCGGGACAGATCACCGGGGAGCTGTTTTTT.

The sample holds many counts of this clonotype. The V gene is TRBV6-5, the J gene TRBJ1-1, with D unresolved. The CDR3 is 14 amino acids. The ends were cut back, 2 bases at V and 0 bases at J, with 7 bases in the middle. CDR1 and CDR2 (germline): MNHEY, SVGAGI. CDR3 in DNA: TGTGCCAGCAGTTACAGCGACATGAACACTGAAGCTTTCTTT. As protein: CASSYSDMNTEAFF.

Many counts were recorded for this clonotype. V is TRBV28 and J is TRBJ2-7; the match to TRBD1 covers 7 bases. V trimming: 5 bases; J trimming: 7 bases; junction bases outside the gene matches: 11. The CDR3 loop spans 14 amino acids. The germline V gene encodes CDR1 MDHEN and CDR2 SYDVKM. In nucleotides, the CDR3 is TGTGCCAGCAGTGACCCTACAGGGGCGGAGGAGCAGTACTTC. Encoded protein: CASSDPTGAEEQYF. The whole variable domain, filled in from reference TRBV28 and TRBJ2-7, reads DVKVTQSSRYLVKRTGEKVFLECVQDMDHENMFWYRQDPGLGLRLIYFSYDVKMKEKGDIPEGYSVSREKKERFSLILESASTNQTSMYLCASSDPTGAEEQYFGPGTRLTVT.

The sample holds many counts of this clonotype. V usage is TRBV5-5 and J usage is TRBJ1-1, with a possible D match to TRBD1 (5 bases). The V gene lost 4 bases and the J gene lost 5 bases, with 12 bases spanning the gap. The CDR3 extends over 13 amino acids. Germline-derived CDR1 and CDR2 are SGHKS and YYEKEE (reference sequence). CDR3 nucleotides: TGTGCCAGCAGCCCTCCCTCAGGGACTGAAGCTTTCTTT. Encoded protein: CASSPPSGTEAFF. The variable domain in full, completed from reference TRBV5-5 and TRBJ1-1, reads DAGVTQSPTHLIKTRGQQVTLRCSPISGHKSVSWYQQVLGQGPQFIFQYYEKEERGRGNFPDRFSARQFPNYSSELNVNALLLGDSALYLCASSPPSGTEAFFGQGTRLTVV.

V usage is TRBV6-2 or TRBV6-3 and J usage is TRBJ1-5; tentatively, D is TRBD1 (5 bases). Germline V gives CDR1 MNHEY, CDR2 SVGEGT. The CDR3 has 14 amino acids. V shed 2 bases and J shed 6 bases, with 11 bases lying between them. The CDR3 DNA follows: TGTGCCAGCAGTTACGCAGGGTACGGTCAGCCCCAGCATTTT. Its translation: CASSYAGYGQPQHF.